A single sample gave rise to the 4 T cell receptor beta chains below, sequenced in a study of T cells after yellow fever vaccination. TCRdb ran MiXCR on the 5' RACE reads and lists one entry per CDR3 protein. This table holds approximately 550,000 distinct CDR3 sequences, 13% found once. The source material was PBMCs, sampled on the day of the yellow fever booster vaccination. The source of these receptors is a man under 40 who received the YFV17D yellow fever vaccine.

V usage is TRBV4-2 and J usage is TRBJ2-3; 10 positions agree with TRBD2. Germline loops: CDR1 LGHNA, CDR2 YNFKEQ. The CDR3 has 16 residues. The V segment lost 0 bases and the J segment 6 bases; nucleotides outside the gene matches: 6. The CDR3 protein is CASSQDWAAGGDTQYF. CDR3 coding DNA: TGTGCCAGCAGCCAAGATTGGGCAGCGGGAGGGGATACGCAGTATTTT.

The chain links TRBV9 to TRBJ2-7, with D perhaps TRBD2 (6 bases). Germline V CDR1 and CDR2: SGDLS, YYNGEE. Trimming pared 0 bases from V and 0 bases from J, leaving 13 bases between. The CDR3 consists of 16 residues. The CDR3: CASSVAGTPGSYEQYF. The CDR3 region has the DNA TGTGCCAGCAGCGTAGCTGGGACTCCGGGCTCCTACGAGCAGTACTTC.

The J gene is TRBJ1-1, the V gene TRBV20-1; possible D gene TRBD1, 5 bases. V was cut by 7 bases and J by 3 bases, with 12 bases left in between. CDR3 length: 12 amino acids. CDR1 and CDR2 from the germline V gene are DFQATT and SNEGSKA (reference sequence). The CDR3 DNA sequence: TGCAGTGAAACGCAGGGTGACACTGAAGCTTTCTTT. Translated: CSETQGDTEAFF.

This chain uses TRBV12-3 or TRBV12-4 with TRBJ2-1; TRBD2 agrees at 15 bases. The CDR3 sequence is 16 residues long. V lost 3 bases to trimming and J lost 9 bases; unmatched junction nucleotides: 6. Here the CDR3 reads CASSFGLAGGRSEQFF. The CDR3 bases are TGTGCCAGCAGTTTCGGACTAGCGGGAGGGAGGAGTGAGCAGTTCTTC.